The T cell receptor beta chain described here comes from a study of cytotoxic CD8 clonotypes in ibrutinib-treated CLL. Study-level information: In all, about eleven patients were relapsed/refractory, 15 were treatment-naive and fewer than 18 were IGHV unmutated.

Assay used: immunoSEQ multiplex PCR; TCRdb lists only in-frame clones, some missing. The table lists roughly 180,000 clones, under 90% of them singletons. Study observations and caveats: Increased clonality at ibrutinib response gave way to a return toward baseline at progression. Baseline-level clonality went beyond age-matched healthy donors and moved in step with circulating CD8+ T-cell counts. Public clonotypes, rarely seen, contracted or held steady on treatment.

A word on this clone: Antigen unknown.

Germline lookup yields CDR1 SGDLS and CDR2 YYNGEE. The CDR3 covers 16 residues. Unmatched junction bases numbered 7, after V lost 0 bases and J lost 4 bases. This specimen was PBMCs, taken after 24 months of ibrutinib treatment. This TCR was sampled from a human donor with chronic lymphocytic leukemia. The chain is built from TRBV9 and TRBJ1-1; 9 positions agree with TRBD1. As DNA, the CDR3 is TGTGCCAGCAGCGTAGGGGGGACAGGGAGGATCACTGAAGCTTTCTTT. Its protein product is CASSVGGTGRITEAFF.